This TCR beta chain was documented in a study of post-analysis software for immune sequencing data (dated by TCRdb to between 2014 and 2017). Concerning the study at large: Recorded disease courses included relapsing-remitting, secondary progressive and progressive-relapsing multiple sclerosis, with some patients lacking subtype annotation. The patient repertoires were set against eleven to twelve previously published healthy control repertoires from donors whose ages ranged from roughly 6 to 27 years. A subset of samples was prepared in parallel using single-end sample barcoding, then pooled and co-amplified after Illumina adapter ligation.

The protocol used for the library was PCR. Instrument used: Illumina HiSeq 2500. To reduce PCR and sequencing biases, unique molecular identifiers were built into the TCR beta cDNA libraries. Per 1 to 10 million input T cells, roughly 500,000 cDNA molecules were obtained, such that each molecule approximated one T cell. Patient libraries were prepared and sequenced with the same protocol used for the earlier healthy control dataset. Samples belonging to the same batch were prepared together, multiplexed and sequenced on a shared HiSeq lane. The published analysis was carried out like this. Raw barcoded reads were processed with MIGEC, and single-read molecular identifier groups were discarded before consensus assembly and CDR3 extraction. Clonotype tables were post-analysed with VDJtools, and diversity was normalized by down-sampling all datasets to the smallest sample size. To correct batch-related cross-sample contamination, repertoire overlap clustering matched CDR3 amino acid sequences but not nucleotide sequences. TCRdb reprocessing: public reads trimmed at Q25 with fastp, clones called with MiXCR, in-frame beta chains kept. Each CDR3 protein gets just one entry, which takes the most common genes and DNA from the rows behind it. The V and J calls and clone size come from TCRdb's table, not from the authors' own analysis. The sample table contains hundreds of thousands of distinct CDR3 sequences; only one count was recorded for roughly three fifths of them. The leading ten clones occupy approximately 11% of the sample.

Trimmed from V: 3 bases; trimmed from J: 0 bases; junction bases lacking a gene match: 6. From a lookup of the germline V gene, CDR1 and CDR2 are SGHTA and FQGNSA. The CDR3 measures 17 amino acids from cysteine to phenylalanine. This entry keeps only the CDR3 DNA: 51 bases, framed from base 1. The paper's findings and limits, for the study overall: Multiple sclerosis patients had significantly lower normalized Chao1 diversity than controls, a result that suggests substantial peripheral T-cell clonal expansion. Patients showed significantly higher frequencies than controls for five TRBV segments, among them TRBV5-6, TRBV5-1 and TRBV20-1. The control group was slightly older than the multiple sclerosis patient group. When samples were clustered directly using the F measure, samples prepared in the same batch co-clustered strongly, which prompted a batch-effect correction.

The table lists this clonotype with a few counts. Its cognate antigen has yet to be identified. No much larger clone exists at a distance of one base, and base qualities are not known. To demonstrate the VDJtools post-analysis software, the study profiled TCR beta repertoires from the peripheral blood of about 13 young patients with multiple sclerosis. Multiple sclerosis patients were children and adolescents aged roughly 6 to 15 years. The V gene is TRBV7-2 and the J gene is TRBJ2-3; 10 bases in the middle match TRBD1. The receptor was derived from a girl aged 2-10 years with multiple sclerosis. The sequenced sample was blood. The DNA sequence is TGTGCCAGCAGCTTCCCGGGACAGGGGAGGAGCACAGATACGCAGTATTTT. Its protein reads: CASSFPGQGRSTDTQYF.